Below are 30 T cell receptor beta chains sequenced from a single sample in a study of beta chain features in type 1 diabetes. Broader study findings: When Type 1 diabetes patients were examined, their TCRB CDR3s proved moderately but significantly shorter in all four CD4+ subsets.

Isolated RNA was reverse transcribed in full, so expressed TCRB transcripts were sequenced. Data came from immunoSEQ multiplex PCR; TCRdb stores just in-frame clones and leaves some out. Among some 270,000 clones listed, roughly a tenth were seen once. These TCRs are of unknown antigen specificity. Sequenced material: naive CD4+ T cells from blood. The receptors derive from a man aged 30 to 45 with type 1 diabetes.

This clone was recorded a few times. V and J are TRBV2 and TRBJ2-1; 8 nucleotides line up with TRBD2. CDR1 and CDR2 (germline): SNHLY, FYNNEI. With 6 bases clipped from V and 7 bases from J, the junction kept 14 bases outside the gene matches. The CDR3 length is 16 residues. CDR3 sequence: CASRPDSGGPRNEQFF. In DNA form, the CDR3 reads TGTGCCAGCAGACCCGACTCGGGGGGGCCTAGAAATGAGCAGTTCTTC.

This clone has a handful of counts. The chain combines TRBV6-1 with TRBJ2-5; TRBD1 aligns across 9 bases. The junction had 3 bases not matched to a gene; V was cut back by 5 bases and J by 5 bases. Per the germline V gene, CDR1 is MNHNS and CDR2 is SASEGT. The CDR3 totals 13 residues. CDR3 sequence reads: CASSRQGGETQYF. The CDR3 DNA follows: TGTGCCAGCAGTAGACAGGGGGGCGAGACCCAGTACTTC.

The chain recombines TRBV28 with TRBJ2-5, with 7 bases aligning to TRBD1. The CDR3 runs 14 residues. V shed 7 bases and J 5 bases; nucleotides not matched to a gene: 10. In germline, CDR1 is MDHEN, CDR2 SYDVKM. The CDR3 DNA sequence: TGTGCCAGCACCCTCTTAAGGGGGCGGGAGACCCAGTACTTC. This gives the protein CASTLLRGRETQYF. The complete variable domain, with remaining parts taken from reference TRBV28 and TRBJ2-5, reads DVKVTQSSRYLVKRTGEKVFLECVQDMDHENMFWYRQDPGLGLRLIYFSYDVKMKEKGDIPEGYSVSREKKERFSLILESASTNQTSMYLCASTLLRGRETQYFGPGTRLLVL.

This clone appeared a few times. This chain links TRBV5-4 with TRBJ2-5, with 7 bases that match TRBD1. Germline CDR1 and CDR2: SGHNT and YYREEE (reference sequence). The CDR3 sequence is 15 residues long. The junction had 8 bases not matched to a gene; V was cut back by 4 bases and J by 2 bases. The chain's CDR3 is CASSRYGQEQETQYF. In DNA, the CDR3 is TGTGCCAGCAGCCGGTATGGACAGGAACAAGAGACCCAGTACTTC.

This chain joins TRBV28 and TRBJ2-5; possibly TRBD2 for D (5 bases). The CDR3 covers 14 residues. With 2 bases removed from V and 5 bases from J, the gap between germline ends came to 12 bases. Germline-derived CDR1 and CDR2 are MDHEN and SYDVKM. CDR3 in amino acids: CASSLRPPGETQYF. The CDR3 DNA reads TGTGCCAGCAGTTTAAGGCCCCCGGGGGAGACCCAGTACTTC.

This clone was detected a few times. This chain connects TRBV7-2 to TRBJ2-1; 7 bases line up with TRBD1. Trimming cost V 3 bases and J 6 bases; bases outside gene matches: 2. The CDR3 has 13 residues. The V gene's germline CDR1 is SGHTA and CDR2 FQGNSA. The CDR3 coding sequence is TGTGCCAGCAGCTTGGACAGGTCCAATGAGCAGTTCTTC. It is translated as CASSLDRSNEQFF.

As DNA, the CDR3 is TGTGCCAGCAGTGCCGTGAGTAACGAGCAGTACTTC. The encoded protein is CASSAVSNEQYF. This chain uses TRBV2 with TRBJ2-7; D unclear. V shed 4 bases and J shed 5 bases, with 9 bases lying between them. Germline CDR1 is SNHLY and CDR2 is FYNNEI. The CDR3 extends over 12 amino acids.

V is TRBV7-3 and J is TRBJ2-3; tentatively, D is TRBD2 (5 bases). This CDR3 has 14 amino acids. Germline CDR1 reads SGHTA; CDR2 reads FQGTGA. Deletions cut 3 bases from V and 2 bases from J, with 9 bases between. The CDR3 DNA is TGTGCCAGCAGCTTGACTACCTACACAGATACGCAGTATTTT. This translates into CASSLTTYTDTQYF.

J is TRBJ2-1 and V is TRBV15; 15 bases match TRBD2. This CDR3 is 17 amino acids long. V lost 3 bases, J lost 12 bases, and 12 bases stayed unmatched. CDR1 and CDR2 from the germline V gene are LNHNV and YYDKDF (reference sequence). The CDR3 DNA is TGTGCCACCAGCAGGCCTACCGGACTAGCGGGGGGGCTTGGGCAGTTCTTC. Translating it yields CATSRPTGLAGGLGQFF.

This clone occurred a few times. The chain recombines TRBV4-1 with TRBJ1-5; D is possibly TRBD1 (5 bases). The V end was cut by 4 bases, the J end by 1 base, with 11 bases between. The CDR3 sequence is 15 residues long. Germline CDR1 reads MGHRA; CDR2 reads YSYEKL. The CDR3 here is CASSRAGLSNQPQHF. The CDR3 region has the DNA TGCGCCAGCAGCCGGGCGGGGCTGAGCAATCAGCCCCAGCATTTT.

The chain couples TRBV2 to TRBJ2-2; perhaps TRBD1 as D (5 bases). Per the germline V gene, CDR1 is SNHLY and CDR2 is FYNNEI. Trimming removed 6 bases from V and 8 bases from J, with 7 bases in between. The CDR3 totals 11 residues. The CDR3 nucleotides are TGTGCCAGCAGCTGGACAGGGGAGCTGTTTTTT. This translates into CASSWTGELFF. The full variable domain, its missing parts supplied by reference TRBV2 and TRBJ2-2, is EPEVTQTPSHQVTQMGQEVILRCVPISNHLYFYWYRQILGQKVEFLVSFYNNEISEKSEIFDDQFSVERPDGSNFTLKIRSTKLEDSAMYFCASSWTGELFFGEGSRLTVL.

The chain combines TRBV7-9 with TRBJ2-1; maybe TRBD2 (6 bases). With 5 bases removed from V and 4 bases from J, the gap between germline ends came to 18 bases. Germline CDR1 reads SEHNR; CDR2 reads FQNEAQ (reference sequence). The CDR3 has 16 amino acids. The chain's CDR3 is CASSPPSSRGYNEQFF. The CDR3 region has the DNA TGTGCCAGCAGCCCGCCAAGTTCCCGGGGGTACAATGAGCAGTTCTTC.

This clone turned up a few times. The chain joins TRBV6-5 to TRBJ2-5; 9 nucleotides align to TRBD1. The germline V gene has CDR1 MNHEY and CDR2 SVGAGI. The CDR3 has 15 amino acids. Trimming at V came to 2 bases and at J to 5 bases, leaving 6 bases not matched to a gene. The CDR3 DNA is TGTGCCAGCAGTTACAACACAGGGGGCTCGGAGACCCAGTACTTC. Encoded protein: CASSYNTGGSETQYF.

This clone was detected a few times. The chain links TRBV25-1 to TRBJ1-4; TRBD1 is a possible D gene (5 bases). The germline V gene encodes CDR1 MGHDK and CDR2 SYGVNS. The germline V and J ends were trimmed by 3 bases and 3 bases, with 11 bases remaining between them. The CDR3 extends over 15 amino acids. The CDR3 reads CASSDSGTANEKLFF. Here the CDR3 DNA reads TGTGCCAGCAGTGATTCCGGGACTGCTAATGAAAAACTGTTTTTT.

This chain connects TRBV10-3 to TRBJ1-1; perhaps TRBD1 as D (5 bases). V was clipped by 5 bases and J by 3 bases, with 10 bases between them. CDR1 and CDR2 (germline): ENHRY, SYGVKD. This CDR3 contains 13 residues. As DNA, the CDR3 is TGTGCCATCAGTTTCAGGGAAGACACTGAAGCTTTCTTT. As protein: CAISFREDTEAFF.

The chain uses TRBV12-5 and TRBJ2-1, with D unresolved. This CDR3 is built from 14 residues. Germline-derived CDR1 and CDR2 are LGHNT and FRNRAP. V lost 2 bases and J lost 5, with 10 bases in between. In DNA, the CDR3 is TGTGCTAGTGGTTTGAGAGGTACTCACAATGAGCAGTTCTTC. Residues: CASGLRGTHNEQFF.

This clone occurred a few times. The CDR3 sequence: CASSEALTGNYEQYF. CDR3 sequence (DNA): TGTGCCAGCAGTGAAGCGCTTACAGGGAACTACGAGCAGTACTTC. This chain connects TRBV2 to TRBJ2-7, with D perhaps TRBD1 (6 bases). V lost 0 bases and J 3 bases, leaving 12 bases between the germline ends. Germline lookup yields CDR1 SNHLY and CDR2 FYNNEI. This CDR3 spans 15 amino acids. Full variable domain (outside the CDR3, taken from reference TRBV2 and TRBJ2-7): EPEVTQTPSHQVTQMGQEVILRCVPISNHLYFYWYRQILGQKVEFLVSFYNNEISEKSEIFDDQFSVERPDGSNFTLKIRSTKLEDSAMYFCASSEALTGNYEQYFGPGTRLTVT.

The rearrangement uses TRBV19 and TRBJ2-1; TRBD2 matches 8 bases. Germline trimming cut 6 bases from V and 2 bases from J; bases unmatched to any gene: 6. Germline lookup yields CDR1 LNHDA and CDR2 SQIVND (reference sequence). The CDR3 sequence is 15 residues long. The chain's CDR3 is CASRRSGGAYNEQFF. CDR3 sequence (DNA): TGTGCCAGTAGAAGATCGGGGGGGGCCTACAATGAGCAGTTCTTC.

The chain has TRBV9 and TRBJ1-2, with 7 bases matching TRBD1. The ends lost 0 bases at V and 7 bases at J; junction bases unmatched: 12. Germline-derived CDR1 and CDR2 are SGDLS and YYNGEE. The CDR3 has 16 residues. CDR3 DNA sequence: TGTGCCAGCAGCGTAGGTCTGGACAGGTTGAGACGTGGCTACACCTTC. Its translation is CASSVGLDRLRRGYTF.

The chain carries TRBV30 and TRBJ1-6, with unresolved D. Between the trimmed V and J ends, which lost 1 base and 9 bases, there was a span of 10 bases. The CDR3 is 13 residues long. Germline-derived CDR1 and CDR2 are GTSNPN and SVGIG (reference sequence). The CDR3: CAWSGRASSPLHF. The DNA of the CDR3 is TGTGCCTGGAGTGGGAGGGCGTCTTCACCCCTCCACTTT.

This clone was recorded a few times. The chain links TRBV28 to TRBJ2-7; a possible D gene is TRBD2 (5 bases). Germline-derived CDR1 and CDR2 are MDHEN and SYDVKM. The CDR3 contains 14 residues. V was cut by 2 bases and J by 2 bases, with 10 bases left in between. The CDR3 coding sequence is TGTGCCAGCAGTTTAACCGGGGTTGCCTACGAGCAGTACTTC. Translated, it gives CASSLTGVAYEQYF.

The table lists this clone with a few counts. The V gene is TRBV5-1, the J gene TRBJ2-2; D might be TRBD1 (5 bases). Germline lookup yields CDR1 SGHRS and CDR2 YFSETQ. The CDR3 contains 14 residues. Trimming pared 0 bases from V and 5 bases from J, leaving 8 bases between. CDR3 region: CASSLVGRTGELFF. In DNA, the CDR3 is TGCGCCAGCAGCTTGGTGGGGCGGACCGGGGAGCTGTTTTTT.

The chain combines TRBV2 with TRBJ2-1; no reliable D call. The germline CDR1 and CDR2 sequences are SNHLY and FYNNEI. Trimming pared 8 bases from V and 2 bases from J, leaving 13 bases between. CDR3 size: 14 residues. The CDR3 protein is CASRWAGPYNEQFF. In DNA form, the CDR3 reads TGTGCCAGCCGGTGGGCAGGCCCCTACAATGAGCAGTTCTTC.

This clone has more than one count but fewer than ten. V gene TRBV14 combines with J gene TRBJ1-1; 7 bases fit TRBD1. Per germline, CDR1 SGHDN and CDR2 FVKESK. The CDR3 loop spans 12 amino acids. The V gene end was trimmed by 4 bases and the J gene end by 10 bases; junction bases not matched to a gene: 6. The CDR3 DNA follows: TGTGCCAGCAGCCCAGGGGGGCTCCGAGCTTTCTTT. As protein: CASSPGGLRAFF. Full variable domain (outside the CDR3, taken from reference TRBV14 and TRBJ1-1): EAGVTQFPSHSVIEKGQTVTLRCDPISGHDNLYWYRRVMGKEIKFLLHFVKESKQDESGMPNNRFLAERTGGTYSTLKVQPAELEDSGVYFCASSPGGLRAFFGQGTRLTVV.

The V and J genes are TRBV19 and TRBJ2-7, with 7 bases fitting TRBD2. The CDR3 contains 14 residues. V was clipped by 3 bases and J by 2 bases; unmatched bases: 4. Germline CDR1 and CDR2: LNHDA and SQIVND (reference sequence). The CDR3 loop reads CASSILGGAYEQYF. The CDR3 DNA reads TGTGCCAGTAGTATCCTTGGGGGGGCCTACGAGCAGTACTTC.

This clone occurred a few times. V usage is TRBV6-1 and J usage is TRBJ2-5; 11 nucleotides align to TRBD1. The CDR3 consists of 13 residues. The ends lost 6 bases at V and 4 bases at J; junction bases unmatched: 1. CDR1 is MNHNS, CDR2 SASEGT, per germline. The CDR3 nucleotides are TGTGCCAGCAGAGGGACAGGGGGAGAGACCCAGTACTTC. Protein: CASRGTGGETQYF.

This sequence joins TRBV12-5 and TRBJ2-3, with D possibly matching TRBD1 (5 bases). The CDR3 is made up of 17 amino acids. The V end was cut by 4 bases, the J end by 0 bases, with 17 bases between. CDR1 is LGHNT and CDR2 is FRNRAP in the germline V gene. This CDR3 is CASGSGLGHLSTDTQYF. CDR3 nucleotide sequence: TGTGCTAGTGGTTCAGGGCTCGGTCACCTGAGCACAGATACGCAGTATTTT.

The chain carries TRBV19 and TRBJ1-5; D may be TRBD1 (6 bases). CDR1 is LNHDA and CDR2 is SQIVND in the germline V gene (reference sequence). V lost 7 bases, J lost 15 bases, and 19 bases lay in between. The CDR3 loop spans 12 amino acids. CDR3 sequence reads: CASTLRQDRPHF. For the CDR3, the DNA is TGTGCCAGTACCCTTAGACAGGACCGTCCGCATTTT.

This clone appeared a few times. The chain carries TRBV7-2 and TRBJ2-3; 7 nucleotides align to TRBD2. V lost 5 bases, J lost 1 base, and 9 bases stayed unmatched. This CDR3 region has 16 residues. Germline V gives CDR1 SGHTA, CDR2 FQGNSA. CDR3 sequence reads: CASSPPGGGGTDTQYF. Written as DNA, the CDR3 is TGTGCCAGCAGCCCCCCTGGGGGGGGTGGCACAGATACGCAGTATTTT.

This clone was recorded a few times. This chain connects TRBV13 to TRBJ2-1; D gene uncertain. Germline CDR1 reads PRHDT; CDR2 reads FYEKMQ (reference sequence). This CDR3 region has 10 residues. Trimming took 5 bases from V and 6 from J, leaving 2 bases between them. The CDR3 nucleotides are TGTGCCAGCAGCCTCAATGAGCAGTTCTTC. Residues: CASSLNEQFF.